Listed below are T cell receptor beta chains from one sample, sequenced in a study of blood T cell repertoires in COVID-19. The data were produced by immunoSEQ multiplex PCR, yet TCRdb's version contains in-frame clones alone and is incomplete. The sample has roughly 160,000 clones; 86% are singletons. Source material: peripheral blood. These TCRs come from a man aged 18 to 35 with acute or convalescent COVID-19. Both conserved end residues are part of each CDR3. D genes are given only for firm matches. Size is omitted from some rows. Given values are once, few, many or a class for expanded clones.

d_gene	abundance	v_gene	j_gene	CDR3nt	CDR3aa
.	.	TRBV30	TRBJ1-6	TGTGCCTGGAGCAGGGAAAGGAATTCACCCCTCCACTTT	CAWSRERNSPLHF
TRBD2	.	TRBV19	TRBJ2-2	TGTGCCAGTAGTACCCCGGACAGGGCTGGACTAGCGGGGGGGACCGGGGAGCTGTTTTTT	CASSTPDRAGLAGGTGELFF
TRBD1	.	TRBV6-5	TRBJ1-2	TGTGCCAGCAGTTACTCTAGGACAGGAGGAAACTATGGCTACACCTTC	CASSYSRTGGNYGYTF
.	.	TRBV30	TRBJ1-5	TGTGCCTGGAGCACATCAGGGGAGCCCCAGCATTTT	CAWSTSGEPQHF
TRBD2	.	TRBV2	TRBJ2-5	TGTGCCAGCAGTGAGGGGCGGGGGAAGACCCAGTACTTC	CASSEGRGKTQYF
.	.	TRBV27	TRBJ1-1	TGTGCCAGCACCAACCTAGGGGGTGGTGGAAAGGCTTTCTTT	CASTNLGGGGKAFF
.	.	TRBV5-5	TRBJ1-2	TGTGCCAGCAGCGCAGGGACACTGTATGGCTACACCTTC	CASSAGTLYGYTF
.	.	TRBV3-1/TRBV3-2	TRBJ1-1	TGTGCCAGCTCAGGTGCGCGGAACACTGAAGCTTTCTTT	CASSGARNTEAFF
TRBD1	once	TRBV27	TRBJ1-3	TGTGCCAGCAGGAAACAGGGGGCGTCTGGAAACACCATATATTTT	CASRKQGASGNTIYF
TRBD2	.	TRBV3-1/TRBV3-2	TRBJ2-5	TGTGCCAGCAGCCAAGTCGGACTAGCGGGGGGACGATATACTCAAGAGACCCAGTACTTC	CASSQVGLAGGRYTQETQYF
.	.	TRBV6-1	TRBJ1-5	TGTGCCAGCAGTTCAACAGGGAGTAGCAATCAGCCCCAGCATTTT	CASSSTGSSNQPQHF
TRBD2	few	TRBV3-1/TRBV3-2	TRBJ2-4	TGTGCCAGCAGCCAGCCTCCTAGCGGGGGGGACCTACTAGCCAAAAACATTCAGTACTTC	CASSQPPSGGDLLAKNIQYF
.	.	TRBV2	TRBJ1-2	TGTGCCAGCAGTGATGACAGGTCTGGCCGCTACACCTTC	CASSDDRSGRYTF
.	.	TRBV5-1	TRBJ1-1	TGCGCCAGCAGCTCCCAGGGGCAGGGCACTGAAGCTTTCTTT	CASSSQGQGTEAFF
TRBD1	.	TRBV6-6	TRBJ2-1	TGTGCCAGCAGTTATAGGGACAGGGGTAATGAGCAGTTCTTC	CASSYRDRGNEQFF
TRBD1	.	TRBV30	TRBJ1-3	TGTGCCTGGAGTGATGGGACAGGGGGGAACACCATATATTTT	CAWSDGTGGNTIYF
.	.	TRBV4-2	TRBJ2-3	TGTGCCAGCAGCCAAGATGGTCCAGGGTGGGGGCCAGATACGCAGTATTTT	CASSQDGPGWGPDTQYF
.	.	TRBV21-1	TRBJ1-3	TGTGCCAGCAGCAAAGGCTACCGACAGGTGAGCGACAGGGGAGGCTCTGGAAACACCATATATTTT	CASSKGYRQVSDRGGSGNTIYF
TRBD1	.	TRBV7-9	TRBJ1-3	TGTGCCAGCAGCTTAGCCGCAGGGGGGACTGGAAACACCATATATTTT	CASSLAAGGTGNTIYF
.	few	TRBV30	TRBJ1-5	TGTGCCTGGAGTGTTACGGCAGGGCTTGGTCAGCCCCAGCATTTT	CAWSVTAGLGQPQHF
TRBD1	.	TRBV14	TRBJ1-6	TGTGCCAGCAGCTCGCAGGGGGGTTCTTATTCACCCCTCCACTTT	CASSSQGGSYSPLHF
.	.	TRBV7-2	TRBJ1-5	TGTGCCAGCAGCCCCCGCTGGCAGGGCGATCAGCCCCAGCATTTT	CASSPRWQGDQPQHF
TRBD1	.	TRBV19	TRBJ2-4	TGTGCCAGTAGTATTGGGACAGGCATTTTTCAGTACTTC	CASSIGTGIFQYF
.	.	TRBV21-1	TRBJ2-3	TGTGCCAGCAGCAAGGCCCTAGCGGGGGATGCGCAGTATTTT	CASSKALAGDAQYF
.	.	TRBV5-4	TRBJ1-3	TGTGCCAGCAGCCCCGGACCCGTGGAGGATAATGGAAACACCATATATTTT	CASSPGPVEDNGNTIYF
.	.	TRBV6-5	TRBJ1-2	TGTGCCAGCAGCTTGACAGAATCCCCTCGTGGCTACACCTTC	CASSLTESPRGYTF
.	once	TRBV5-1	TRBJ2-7	TGCGCCAGCACCCCGTGGGCAGGGGCTCATAACTACTACGAGCAGTACTTC	CASTPWAGAHNYYEQYF